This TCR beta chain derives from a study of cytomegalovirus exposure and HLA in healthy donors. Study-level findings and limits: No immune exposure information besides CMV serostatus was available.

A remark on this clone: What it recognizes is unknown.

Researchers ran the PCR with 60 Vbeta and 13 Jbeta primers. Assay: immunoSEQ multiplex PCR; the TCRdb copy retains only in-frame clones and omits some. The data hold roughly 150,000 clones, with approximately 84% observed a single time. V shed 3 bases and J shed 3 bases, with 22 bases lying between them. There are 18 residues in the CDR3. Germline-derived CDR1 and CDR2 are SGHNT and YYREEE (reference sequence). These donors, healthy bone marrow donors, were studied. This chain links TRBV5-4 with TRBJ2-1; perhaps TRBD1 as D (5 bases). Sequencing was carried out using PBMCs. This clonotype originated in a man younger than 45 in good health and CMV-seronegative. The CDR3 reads CASSSRFSVGRLYNEQFF. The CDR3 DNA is TGTGCCAGCAGCTCTCGTTTCTCAGTGGGGCGACTCTACAATGAGCAGTTCTTC.